This is a list of T cell receptor beta chains from one sample in a study of T cell changes during pregnancy in multiple sclerosis. Measured with immunoSEQ multiplex PCR; TCRdb has only the in-frame clones, and not every one. The data show 55,000 to 85,000 clones, 92% seen once. This specimen consisted of peripheral blood, obtained after pregnancy. The receptors stem from a female donor with multiple sclerosis, enrolled in a pregnancy study. The CDR3 runs from the conserved cysteine through the conserved F or W. Each record gives: clone size, V gene, CDR3 protein. The size of a clone is reported for some rows only, either as once, few or many, or as a class for expanded clones.

clone_size: once; v_call: TRBV19; cdr3_aa: CASSDRTGAGELFF
clone_size: .; v_call: TRBV30; cdr3_aa: CATEYGTELTYEQYF
clone_size: .; v_call: TRBV10-3; cdr3_aa: CAITKGLGTTDTQYF
clone_size: .; v_call: TRBV28; cdr3_aa: CASSLAGEGTGELFF
clone_size: .; v_call: TRBV7-9; cdr3_aa: CASSLALGGEQPQHF
clone_size: once; v_call: TRBV2; cdr3_aa: CASSEAEREYF
clone_size: once; v_call: TRBV5-4; cdr3_aa: CASSLGSSGRPGSYEQYF
clone_size: few; v_call: TRBV2; cdr3_aa: CANLKNRGGELFF
clone_size: once; v_call: TRBV28; cdr3_aa: CASSSGLAIVYEQYF
clone_size: .; v_call: TRBV28; cdr3_aa: CASSLGSSYNEQFF
clone_size: .; v_call: TRBV18; cdr3_aa: CASSPSGLNIQYF
clone_size: once; v_call: TRBV14; cdr3_aa: CASSPRTLATNEKLFF
clone_size: .; v_call: TRBV7-6; cdr3_aa: CASSLEGATGELFF
clone_size: once; v_call: TRBV2; cdr3_aa: CASSGLADTQYF
clone_size: .; v_call: TRBV30; cdr3_aa: CAWSRGGLDEQFF
clone_size: .; v_call: TRBV19; cdr3_aa: CASSGIPGQGREQYF
clone_size: .; v_call: TRBV4-2; cdr3_aa: CASSPYRGQADTQYF
clone_size: .; v_call: TRBV9; cdr3_aa: CASSARGVSGASQETQYF
clone_size: .; v_call: TRBV27; cdr3_aa: CASSPFSGRGQNEQFF
clone_size: .; v_call: TRBV6-4; cdr3_aa: CASSAVVRAGGELFF
clone_size: .; v_call: TRBV7-9; cdr3_aa: CASSQEGGKGNTIYF
clone_size: .; v_call: TRBV30; cdr3_aa: CAWRLAGGYEQFF
clone_size: .; v_call: TRBV11-2; cdr3_aa: CASSPTVNNEQFF
clone_size: once; v_call: TRBV5-4; cdr3_aa: CASSLRGLDTEAFF
clone_size: .; v_call: TRBV19; cdr3_aa: CASSSDEKLFF
clone_size: .; v_call: TRBV18; cdr3_aa: CASSPREGEGTQYF
clone_size: .; v_call: TRBV6-1; cdr3_aa: CAGRQGAQNGELFF
clone_size: few; v_call: TRBV5-6; cdr3_aa: CASSPGLSDYNEQFF
clone_size: .; v_call: TRBV7-9; cdr3_aa: CASSLVAPPYEQYF
clone_size: once; v_call: TRBV5-1; cdr3_aa: CASSVGNRANNEQFF
clone_size: .; v_call: TRBV30; cdr3_aa: CAWHPRWGDPNYGYTF
clone_size: .; v_call: TRBV18; cdr3_aa: CASSRDSLYGYTF
clone_size: .; v_call: TRBV11-2; cdr3_aa: CASSSLAGGPNEQFF
clone_size: .; v_call: TRBV4-1; cdr3_aa: CASSQERLAATYEQYF
clone_size: .; v_call: TRBV21-1; cdr3_aa: CASSNQNQGDSNQPQHF
clone_size: .; v_call: TRBV5-1; cdr3_aa: CASSLSQVEGYTF
clone_size: once; v_call: TRBV9; cdr3_aa: CASSVEGGGETQYF
clone_size: .; v_call: TRBV5-4; cdr3_aa: CASPLCPYEQYF
clone_size: .; v_call: TRBV27; cdr3_aa: CASSWLAGGPGIQYF
clone_size: .; v_call: TRBV4-1; cdr3_aa: CASSPRLAERLNEQFF
clone_size: .; v_call: TRBV27; cdr3_aa: CASSLREGLAGNTGELFF
clone_size: .; v_call: TRBV30; cdr3_aa: CAWAPGETQYF
clone_size: .; v_call: TRBV6-1; cdr3_aa: CASSELRGGAGQPQHF
clone_size: .; v_call: TRBV6-5; cdr3_aa: CASSYQGGQYF
clone_size: once; v_call: TRBV28; cdr3_aa: CASSQGLAAYEQYF
clone_size: .; v_call: TRBV7-2; cdr3_aa: CASSLGGGGTLTGELFF
clone_size: .; v_call: TRBV11-2; cdr3_aa: CASSFGQGRLETQYF
clone_size: .; v_call: TRBV9; cdr3_aa: CASSPNAGAANEKLFF
clone_size: .; v_call: TRBV30; cdr3_aa: CAWSSGTVNYGYTF
clone_size: .; v_call: TRBV9; cdr3_aa: CASSVSGGGGGAQYF
clone_size: .; v_call: TRBV4-3; cdr3_aa: CASSPNRDSNEKLFF
clone_size: .; v_call: TRBV5-1; cdr3_aa: CASSSDSQEAFF
clone_size: .; v_call: TRBV5-1; cdr3_aa: CASSSPSGVHTGELFF
clone_size: .; v_call: TRBV30; cdr3_aa: CAWYHQGTSGTQYF
clone_size: .; v_call: TRBV6-6; cdr3_aa: CASSYSSVYENIQYF